This T cell receptor (beta chain) stems from a study of OX40 agonist ivuxolimab in advanced cancers. Across the study: Patients were dosed with the agonistic anti-OX40 (CD134) antibody ivuxolimab.

Study-wide results and caveats: At doses 0.1 to 3.0 mg/kg, CD4+ and CD8+ clones expanded.

This clone was recorded a few times. Its antigen is unknown. Data came from immunoSEQ multiplex PCR; TCRdb stores just in-frame clones and leaves some out. The data contain roughly 28,000 clones, approximately 84% of them singletons. The CDR3 contains 14 residues. Looked up from germline, CDR1 is MNHEY and CDR2 is SVGAGI. Trimming pared 5 bases from V and 2 bases from J, leaving 13 bases between. The material was CD4+ or CD8+ T cells sorted from blood, obtained in a trial of the OX40 agonist ivuxolimab. This receptor was obtained from an adult with an advanced solid tumor such as melanoma, head and neck, liver or kidney cancer. V is TRBV6-5 and J is TRBJ2-7; D ambiguous. The CDR3 region has the DNA TGTGCCAGCAGTCACGTCGAGTTCCCCTACGAGCAGTACTTC. It codes for CASSHVEFPYEQYF.